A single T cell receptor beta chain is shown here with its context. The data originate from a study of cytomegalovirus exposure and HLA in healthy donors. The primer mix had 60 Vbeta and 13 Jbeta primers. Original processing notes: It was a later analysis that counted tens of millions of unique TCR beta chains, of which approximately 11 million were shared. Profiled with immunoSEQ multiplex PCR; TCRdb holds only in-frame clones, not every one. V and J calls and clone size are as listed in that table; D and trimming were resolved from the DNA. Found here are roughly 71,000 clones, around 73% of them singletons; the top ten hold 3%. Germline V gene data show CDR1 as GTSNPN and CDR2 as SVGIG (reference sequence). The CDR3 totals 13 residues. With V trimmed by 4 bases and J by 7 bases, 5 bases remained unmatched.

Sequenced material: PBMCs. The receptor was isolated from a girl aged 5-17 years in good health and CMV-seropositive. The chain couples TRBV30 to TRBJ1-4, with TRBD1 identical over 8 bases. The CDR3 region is CAWTTGGSEKLFF. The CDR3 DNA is TGTGCCTGGACAACAGGGGGGAGTGAAAAACTGTTTTTT.